The sequence of this TCR beta chain was determined in a study of shared clonotypes between healthy human individuals. Study as a whole: In total, the donors were two women and a few men aged 18 to 49. Notes on the study in general: The study found about 4.6% of naive CD4 clonotypes shared across a few donors. The low donor count limited represented genetic and exposure-history diversity.

As regards this clone: Its antigen is not identified.

The deep-level immunoSEQ assay was used. The protocol was immunoSEQ multiplex PCR, while the TCRdb copy is restricted to in-frame clones and leaves out a portion. The sample consists of millions of clones, about 95% of them appearing once. CD45RO-negative, CCR7-selected cells formed the naive CD8 fraction, which excluded terminally differentiated effector memory CD45RA+ cells. The CDR3 has 15 residues. V lost 5 bases and J lost 3, with 13 bases in between. Germline V gene data show CDR1 as SGHTA and CDR2 as FQGNSA. The chain joins TRBV7-2 to TRBJ1-4; the D is unclear. This receptor was taken from a man between 18 and 29 years old in good health. Material: naive CD8+ T cells sorted from blood. This CDR3 reads CASSLSLDPNEKLFF. CDR3 coding DNA: TGTGCCAGCAGCCTAAGTTTGGACCCTAATGAAAAACTGTTTTTT.